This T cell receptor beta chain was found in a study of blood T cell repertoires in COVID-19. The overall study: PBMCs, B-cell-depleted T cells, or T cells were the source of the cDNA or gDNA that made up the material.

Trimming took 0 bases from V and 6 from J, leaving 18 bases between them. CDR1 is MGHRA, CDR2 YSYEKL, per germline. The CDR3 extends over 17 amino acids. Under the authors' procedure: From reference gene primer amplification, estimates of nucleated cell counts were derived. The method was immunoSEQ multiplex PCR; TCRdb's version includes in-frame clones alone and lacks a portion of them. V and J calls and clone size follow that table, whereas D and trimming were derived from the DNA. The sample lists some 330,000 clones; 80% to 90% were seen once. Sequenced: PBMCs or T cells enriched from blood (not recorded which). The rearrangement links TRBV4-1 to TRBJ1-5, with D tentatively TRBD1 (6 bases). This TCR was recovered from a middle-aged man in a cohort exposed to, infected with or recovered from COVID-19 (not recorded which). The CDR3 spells CASSQDFTGRLGQPQHF. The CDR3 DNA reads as TGCGCCAGCAGCCAAGATTTCACAGGGCGCCTAGGTCAGCCCCAGCATTTT.